These 6 T cell receptor beta chains originate from one sample sequenced in a study of type 1 regulatory T cells. TCRdb called the reads again in MiXCR, with one record for every CDR3 protein. This sample has fewer than 20,000 distinct CDR3 sequences, with around 9.6% found just once. Sequenced input: CD4+ T cells, either the whole sample or a sorted fraction (not recorded which). These receptors all come from a human donor in good health.

This clonotype was seen ten or more times. This chain uses TRBV5-1 with TRBJ2-7; possible D gene TRBD1, 6 bases. V lost 0 bases, J lost 3 bases, and 16 bases lay in between. The CDR3 spans 16 residues. CDR1 and CDR2 from the germline V gene are SGHRS and YFSETQ. CDR3: CASSLGPTQGNYEQYF. The CDR3 nucleotides read TGCGCCAGCAGCTTGGGCCCCACCCAGGGGAACTACGAGCAGTACTTC.

This chain connects TRBV29-1 to TRBJ2-5, with no clear D. The CDR3 has 11 amino acids. Trimming stripped 4 bases from V and 5 bases from J, with 8 bases between. Germline V lookup: CDR1 SQVTM, CDR2 ANQGSEA. CDR3 in DNA: TGCAGCGTTGCCCTAGACGAGACCCAGTACTTC. Translation: CSVALDETQYF.

Many counts were recorded for this clonotype. The rearrangement links TRBV24-1 to TRBJ2-7; TRBD1 matches at 9 bases. The germline V gene encodes CDR1 KGHDR and CDR2 SFDVKD. The J segment lost 3 bases and the V segment lost 2 bases, leaving 4 bases of the junction unmatched. The CDR3 totals 15 residues. CDR3 residues: CATSDSGTGLYEQYF. The CDR3 DNA follows: TGTGCCACCAGTGATTCCGGGACAGGGCTCTACGAGCAGTACTTC.

This rearrangement joins TRBV7-2 to TRBJ2-2, with D possibly TRBD1 on 6 matching bases. Germline-derived CDR1 and CDR2 are SGHTA and FQGNSA. Trimming took 4 bases from V and 0 from J, leaving 12 bases between them. CDR3 size: 16 residues. In DNA form, the CDR3 reads TGTGCCAGCAGCTCCTTTGGACAGACGAACACCGGGGAGCTGTTTTTT. It specifies CASSSFGQTNTGELFF. Using reference TRBV7-2 and TRBJ2-2 for the parts outside the CDR3, the full variable domain is GAGVSQSPSNKVTEKGKDVELRCDPISGHTALYWYRQSLGQGLEFLIYFQGNSAPDKSGLPSDRFSAERTGGSVSTLTIQRTQQEDSAVYLCASSSFGQTNTGELFFGEGSRLTVL.

The table lists this clonotype with many counts. The chain employs TRBV7-3 and TRBJ2-7; no clear D. This CDR3 is 15 amino acids long. V lost 2 bases and J lost 0, with 11 bases in between. Germline V gene data show CDR1 as SGHTA and CDR2 as FQGTGA. CDR3 residues: CASSLGVGSSYEQYF. CDR3 nucleotides: TGTGCCAGCAGCTTAGGAGTGGGGTCCTCCTACGAGCAGTACTTC. The full variable domain, rest sourced from reference TRBV7-3 and TRBJ2-7, is GAGVSQTPSNKVTEKGKYVELRCDPISGHTALYWYRQSLGQGPEFLIYFQGTGAADDSGLPNDRFFAVRPEGSVSTLKIQRTERGDSAVYLCASSLGVGSSYEQYFGPGTRLTVT.

This clonotype was detected only a few times. V usage is TRBV7-9 and J usage is TRBJ2-7; D may correspond to TRBD1 or TRBD2 (6 bases each). Germline V gene data show CDR1 as SEHNR and CDR2 as FQNEAQ (reference sequence). V lost 5 bases, J lost 8 bases, and 16 bases lay in between. The length of the CDR3 is 13 residues. CDR3 DNA sequence: TGTGCCAGCAGCCGGACTCTCGGGGGCCAGCAGTACTTC. Translated: CASSRTLGGQQYF.